These T cell receptor beta chains were read from a single sample in a study of blood T cells in healthy people across ages. TCRdb analysed the 5' RACE reads with MiXCR anew, one entry per CDR3 protein. Among more than 750,000 distinct CDR3 sequences listed, around 29% were seen once. These same data were also listed under a study on T cells of mothers and their children.

Material: blood. Receptors were obtained from a woman aged 40 to 50 in good health. Both conserved end residues are part of each CDR3. The D gene is left open where the match is weak. Clone size is shown for a subset of rows, as once, few, many or a class of expanded clone.

d_gene	abundance	v_gene	j_gene	CDR3nt	CDR3aa
TRBD1	.	TRBV2	TRBJ2-3	TGTGCCAGCAGCCCCCTAGGGACAGGGGGCGATACGCAGTATTTT	CASSPLGTGGDTQYF
.	few	TRBV9	TRBJ2-2	TGTGCCAGCAGCGTCGGACAAGTAAACACCGGGGAGCTGTTTTTT	CASSVGQVNTGELFF
.	.	TRBV28	TRBJ1-1	TGTGCCAGCAGTTTTTGGACTGAAGCTTTCTTT	CASSFWTEAFF
.	few	TRBV27	TRBJ2-7	TGTGCCAGCACCCACTTCACCGGCTCCCAGAGACAGGCGAAAACCTACGAGCAGTACTTC	CASTHFTGSQRQAKTYEQYF
.	few	TRBV6-5	TRBJ2-5	TGTGCCAGCAGTGGTTCGGACAGATCCCCCGAGACCCAGTACTTC	CASSGSDRSPETQYF
.	.	TRBV25-1	TRBJ2-7	TGTGCCAGCAGAGAAAAGGACGTACCGGCCTACGAGCAGTACTTC	CASREKDVPAYEQYF
.	.	TRBV18	TRBJ2-1	TGTGCCAGCTCACCAAGGCGCCAATCGAACAATGAGCAGTTCTTC	CASSPRRQSNNEQFF
TRBD1	few	TRBV20-1	TRBJ2-7	TGCAGTGCTTTGCGGACAGGGGGGAGATACGAGCAGTACTTC	CSALRTGGRYEQYF
TRBD2	few	TRBV28	TRBJ2-7	TGTGCCAGCAGTTTTAGCCTAGCGGGGACCTACGAGCAGTACTTC	CASSFSLAGTYEQYF
TRBD2	many	TRBV6-4	TRBJ2-3	TGTGCCAGCAGTGAACGTACTAGCGAGGGTTCAGATACGCAGTATTTT	CASSERTSEGSDTQYF
.	.	TRBV20-1	TRBJ1-2	TGCAGTGCTAGAGATAGGGCAGCCAGGGATGGCTACACCTTC	CSARDRAARDGYTF
TRBD1	once	TRBV5-1	TRBJ1-1	TGCGCCAGCAGCTTGGGGACAGGGACAGTTAGGTCTGAAGCTTTCTTT	CASSLGTGTVRSEAFF
TRBD1	.	TRBV6-5	TRBJ2-2	TGTGCCAGCAGTTACTCGGGACAGGGGAACACCGGGGAGCTGTTTTTT	CASSYSGQGNTGELFF
TRBD2	few	TRBV20-1	TRBJ2-3	TGCAGTGCGCCGGGACTAGCAGTGGGGGATACGCAGTATTTT	CSAPGLAVGDTQYF
.	few	TRBV4-2	TRBJ1-4	TGTGCCAGCAGCCAAGCGGGGGGGGCAACTAATGAAAAACTGTTTTTT	CASSQAGGATNEKLFF
TRBD1	few	TRBV20-1	TRBJ1-1	TGCAGTGCCAACGGACAGGGGGGTACTGAAGCTTTCTTT	CSANGQGGTEAFF
.	.	TRBV6-4	TRBJ2-2	TGTGCCAGCAGTGAGGTTGGCACCGGGGAGCTGTTTTTT	CASSEVGTGELFF
.	.	TRBV12-3/TRBV12-4	TRBJ1-1	TGTGCCAGCAGCACGGCGTTTTTGGGGCCGGATCGGGACACTGAAGCTTTCTTT	CASSTAFLGPDRDTEAFF
.	.	TRBV25-1	TRBJ1-1	TGTGCCAGCAGTGAATTCGGAGCGACGGTCCCTGAAGCTTTCTTT	CASSEFGATVPEAFF
TRBD1	few	TRBV7-7	TRBJ2-5	TGTGCTAGCAGACCAGGGGGAAAGGACCAGGAGACCCAGTACTTC	CASRPGGKDQETQYF
.	.	TRBV5-1	TRBJ1-2	TGCGCCAGCAGCACCTCCCGGGACGGGAACTATGGCTACACCTTC	CASSTSRDGNYGYTF
.	.	TRBV24-1	TRBJ2-1	TGTGCCACCAGTGATACTGAGGGCTCCTACAATGAGCAGTTCTTC	CATSDTEGSYNEQFF
.	.	TRBV2	TRBJ2-7	TGTGCCAGCAATCCGGGACGGGCCTACGAGCAGTACTTC	CASNPGRAYEQYF
.	many	TRBV7-2	TRBJ2-7	TGTGCCAGCAGCTTAGGCCCGCAGGGGATCCGTTACGAGCAGTACTTC	CASSLGPQGIRYEQYF
TRBD1	few	TRBV28	TRBJ2-3	TGTGCCAGCAGTTTATACGGGACAGGGAGGGGGGCCACAGATACGCAGTATTTT	CASSLYGTGRGATDTQYF
.	.	TRBV7-9	TRBJ2-2	TGTGCCAGCAGCTTAGTAGTGGTGAACACCGGGGAGCTGTTTTTT	CASSLVVVNTGELFF
TRBD1	.	TRBV7-6	TRBJ2-7	TGTGCCAGCAGCTCTGGGACAGGGGGCATTTACGAGCAGTACTTC	CASSSGTGGIYEQYF
TRBD1	few	TRBV10-3	TRBJ2-7	TGTGCCATCAGTGCTGCTCAGGGGGACACCTACGAGCAGTACTTC	CAISAAQGDTYEQYF
TRBD2	.	TRBV5-1	TRBJ2-3	TGCGCCAGCAGCCCCGGACTAGCGGGGGGAGGTGTGGTTGAAGATACGCAGTATTTT	CASSPGLAGGGVVEDTQYF
.	.	TRBV5-1	TRBJ1-1	TGCGCCAGCAGCTTGAGGATCACGAACACTGAAGCTTTCTTT	CASSLRITNTEAFF
.	.	TRBV5-1	TRBJ1-2	TGCGCCAGCAGCTGGGGCAAGGAGAGACACTATGGCTACACCTTC	CASSWGKERHYGYTF
TRBD1	.	TRBV28	TRBJ1-5	TGTGCCAGCAGTTACGCCCAGGGGGGCAATCAGCCCCAGCGTTTT	CASSYAQGGNQPQRF
TRBD1	.	TRBV11-3	TRBJ2-2	TGTGCCAGCAGCCCAGGGACAGGCAACGGGGAGCTGTTTTTT	CASSPGTGNGELFF
.	.	TRBV7-9	TRBJ1-2	TGTGCCAGCAGCTCGACAGATTACGGTAGTGGCTACACCTTC	CASSSTDYGSGYTF
TRBD2	many	TRBV10-3	TRBJ2-5	TGTGCCATCAGTGGGAGAGCGGGGGCCCAAGAGACCCAGTACTTC	CAISGRAGAQETQYF
.	many	TRBV5-6	TRBJ1-1	TGTGCCAGCAGCTTTAGGGCCATGAACACTGAAGCTTTCTTT	CASSFRAMNTEAFF
.	.	TRBV4-3	TRBJ2-1	TGCGCCAGCAGCCAAGATATCACGTTTAGCTCCTACAATGAGCAGTTCTTC	CASSQDITFSSYNEQFF